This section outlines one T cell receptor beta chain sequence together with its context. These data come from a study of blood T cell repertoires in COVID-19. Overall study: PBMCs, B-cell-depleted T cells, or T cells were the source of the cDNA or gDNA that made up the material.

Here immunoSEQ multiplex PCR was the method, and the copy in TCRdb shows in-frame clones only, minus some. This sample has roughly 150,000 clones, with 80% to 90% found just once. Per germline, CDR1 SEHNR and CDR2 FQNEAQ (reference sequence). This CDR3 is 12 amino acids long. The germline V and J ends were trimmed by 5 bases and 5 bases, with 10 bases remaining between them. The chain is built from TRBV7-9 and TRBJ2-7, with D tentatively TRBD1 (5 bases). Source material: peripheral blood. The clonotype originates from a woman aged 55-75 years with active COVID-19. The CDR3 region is CASSPTGHEQYF. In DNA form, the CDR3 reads TGTGCCAGCAGCCCTACAGGTCACGAGCAGTACTTC.